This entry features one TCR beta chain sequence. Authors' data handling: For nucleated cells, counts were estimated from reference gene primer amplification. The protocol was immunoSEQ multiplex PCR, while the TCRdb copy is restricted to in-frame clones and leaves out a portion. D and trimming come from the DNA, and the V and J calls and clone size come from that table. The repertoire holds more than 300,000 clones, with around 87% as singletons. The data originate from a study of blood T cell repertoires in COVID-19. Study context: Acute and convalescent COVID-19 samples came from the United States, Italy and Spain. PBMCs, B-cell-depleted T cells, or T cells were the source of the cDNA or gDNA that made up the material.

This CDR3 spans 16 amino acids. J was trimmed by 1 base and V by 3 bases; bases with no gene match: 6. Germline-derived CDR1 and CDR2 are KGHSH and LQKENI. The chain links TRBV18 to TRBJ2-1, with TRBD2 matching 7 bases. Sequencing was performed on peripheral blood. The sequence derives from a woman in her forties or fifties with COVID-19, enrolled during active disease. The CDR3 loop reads CASSPTAGLSYNEQFF. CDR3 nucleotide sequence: TGTGCCAGCTCACCCACGGCGGGACTATCCTACAATGAGCAGTTCTTC.